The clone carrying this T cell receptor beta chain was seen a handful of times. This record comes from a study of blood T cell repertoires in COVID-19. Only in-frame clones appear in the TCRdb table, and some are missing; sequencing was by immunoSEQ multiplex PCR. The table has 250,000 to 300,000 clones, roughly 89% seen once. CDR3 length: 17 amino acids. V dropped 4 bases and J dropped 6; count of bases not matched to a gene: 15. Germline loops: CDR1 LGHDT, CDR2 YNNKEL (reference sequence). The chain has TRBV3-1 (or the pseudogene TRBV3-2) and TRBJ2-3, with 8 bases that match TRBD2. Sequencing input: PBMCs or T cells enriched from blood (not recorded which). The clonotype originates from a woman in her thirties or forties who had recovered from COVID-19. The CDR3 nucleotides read TGTGCCAGCAGCCTCACCGGCGCGGGGGGCGGGGAGGATACGCAGTATTTT. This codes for CASSLTGAGGGEDTQYF.